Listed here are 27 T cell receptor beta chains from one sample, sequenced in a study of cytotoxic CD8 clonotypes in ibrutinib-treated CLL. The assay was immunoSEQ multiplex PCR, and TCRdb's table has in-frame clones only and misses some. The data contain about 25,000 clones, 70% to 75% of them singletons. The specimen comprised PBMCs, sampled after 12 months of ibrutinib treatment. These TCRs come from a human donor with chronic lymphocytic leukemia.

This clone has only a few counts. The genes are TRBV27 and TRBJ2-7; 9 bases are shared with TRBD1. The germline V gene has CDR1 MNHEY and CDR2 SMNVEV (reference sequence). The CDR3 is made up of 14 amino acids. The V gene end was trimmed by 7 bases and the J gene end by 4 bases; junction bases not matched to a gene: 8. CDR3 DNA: TGTGCCAGCAAAGGACAGGGGTTGGATTACGAGCAGTACTTC. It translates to CASKGQGLDYEQYF.

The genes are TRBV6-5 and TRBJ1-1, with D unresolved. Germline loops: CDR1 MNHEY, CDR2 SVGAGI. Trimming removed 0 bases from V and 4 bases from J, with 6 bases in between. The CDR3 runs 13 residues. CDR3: CASSYSKGTEAFF. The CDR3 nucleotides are TGTGCCAGCAGTTACTCGAAGGGCACTGAAGCTTTCTTT.

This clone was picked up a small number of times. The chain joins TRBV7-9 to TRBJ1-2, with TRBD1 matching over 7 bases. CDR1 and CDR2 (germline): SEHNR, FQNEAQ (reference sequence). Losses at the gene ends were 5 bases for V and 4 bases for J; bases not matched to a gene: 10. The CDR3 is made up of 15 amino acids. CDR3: CASSEGGRGIYGYTF. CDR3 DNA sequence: TGTGCCAGCAGCGAAGGGGGCAGGGGGATCTATGGCTACACCTTC.

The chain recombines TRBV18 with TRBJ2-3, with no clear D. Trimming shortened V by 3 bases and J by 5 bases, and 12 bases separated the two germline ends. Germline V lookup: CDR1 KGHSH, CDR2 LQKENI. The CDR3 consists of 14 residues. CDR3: CASSPRPAQDTQYF. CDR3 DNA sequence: TGTGCCAGCTCACCTCGTCCCGCACAAGATACGCAGTATTTT.

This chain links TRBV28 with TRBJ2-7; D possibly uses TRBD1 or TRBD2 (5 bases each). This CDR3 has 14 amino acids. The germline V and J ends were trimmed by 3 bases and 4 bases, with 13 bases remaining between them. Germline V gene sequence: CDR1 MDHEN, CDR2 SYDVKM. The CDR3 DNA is TGTGCCAGCAGTTTTCCCGGGACGGGGTACGAGCAGTACTTC. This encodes CASSFPGTGYEQYF. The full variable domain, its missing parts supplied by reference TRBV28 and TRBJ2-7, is DVKVTQSSRYLVKRTGEKVFLECVQDMDHENMFWYRQDPGLGLRLIYFSYDVKMKEKGDIPEGYSVSREKKERFSLILESASTNQTSMYLCASSFPGTGYEQYFGPGTRLTVT.

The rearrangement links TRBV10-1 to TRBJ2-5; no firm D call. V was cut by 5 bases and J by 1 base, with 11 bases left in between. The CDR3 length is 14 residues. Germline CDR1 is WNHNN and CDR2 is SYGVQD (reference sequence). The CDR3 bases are TGCGCCAGCAGTCCGACGGGCCGCCAAGAGACCCAGTACTTC. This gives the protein CASSPTGRQETQYF.

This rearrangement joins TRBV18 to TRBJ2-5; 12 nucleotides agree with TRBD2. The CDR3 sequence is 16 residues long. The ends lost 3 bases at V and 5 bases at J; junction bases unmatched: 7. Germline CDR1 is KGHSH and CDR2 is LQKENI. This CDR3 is CASSPGLAGSGETQYF. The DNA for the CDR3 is TGTGCCAGCTCACCCGGACTAGCGGGGTCGGGGGAGACCCAGTACTTC. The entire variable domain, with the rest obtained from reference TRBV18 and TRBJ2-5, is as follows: NAGVMQNPRHLVRRRGQEARLRCSPMKGHSHVYWYRQLPEEGLKFMVYLQKENIIDESGMPKERFSAEFPKEGPSILRIQQVVRGDSAAYFCASSPGLAGSGETQYFGPGTRLLVL.

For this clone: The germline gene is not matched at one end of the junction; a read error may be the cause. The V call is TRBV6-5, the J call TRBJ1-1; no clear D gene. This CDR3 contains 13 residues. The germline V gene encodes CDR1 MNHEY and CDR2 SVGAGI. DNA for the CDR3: TGTGCCAGCAGTGACTCTCGGGACACTGAAGCTTTCTTT. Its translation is CASSDSRDTEAFF.

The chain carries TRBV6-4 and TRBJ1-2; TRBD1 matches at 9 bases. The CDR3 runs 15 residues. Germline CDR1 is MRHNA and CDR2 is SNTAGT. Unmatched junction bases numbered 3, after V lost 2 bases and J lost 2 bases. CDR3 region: CASSDPGTGNYGYTF. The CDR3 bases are TGTGCCAGCAGTGACCCCGGGACAGGGAACTATGGCTACACCTTC.

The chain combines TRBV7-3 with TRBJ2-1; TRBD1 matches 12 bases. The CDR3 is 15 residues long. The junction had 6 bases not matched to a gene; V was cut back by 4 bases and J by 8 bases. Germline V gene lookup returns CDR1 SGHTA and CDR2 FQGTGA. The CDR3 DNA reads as TGTGCCAGCAGCTCCCCGGGACAGGGGGCGGATGAGCAGTTCTTC. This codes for CASSSPGQGADEQFF. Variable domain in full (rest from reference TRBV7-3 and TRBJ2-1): GAGVSQTPSNKVTEKGKYVELRCDPISGHTALYWYRQSLGQGPEFLIYFQGTGAADDSGLPNDRFFAVRPEGSVSTLKIQRTERGDSAVYLCASSSPGQGADEQFFGPGTRLTVL.

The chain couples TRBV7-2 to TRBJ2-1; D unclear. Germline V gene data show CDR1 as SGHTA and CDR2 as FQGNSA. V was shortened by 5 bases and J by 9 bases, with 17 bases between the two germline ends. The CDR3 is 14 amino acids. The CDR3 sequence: CASSPPALRVEQFF. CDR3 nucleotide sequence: TGTGCCAGCAGCCCGCCAGCCCTGAGAGTTGAGCAGTTCTTC.

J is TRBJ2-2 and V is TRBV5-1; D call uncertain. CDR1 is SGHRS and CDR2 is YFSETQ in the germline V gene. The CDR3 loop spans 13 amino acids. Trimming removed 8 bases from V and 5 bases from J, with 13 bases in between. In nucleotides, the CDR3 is TGCGCCAGTACCCAGCATTCGACCGGGGAGCTGTTTTTT. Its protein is CASTQHSTGELFF.

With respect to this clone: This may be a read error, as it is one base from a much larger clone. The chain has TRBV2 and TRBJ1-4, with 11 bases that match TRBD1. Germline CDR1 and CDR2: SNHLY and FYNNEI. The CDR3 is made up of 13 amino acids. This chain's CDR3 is CTSGTGGNEKLFF. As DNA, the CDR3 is TGTACCAGCGGGACAGGGGGTAATGAAAAACTGTTTTTT.

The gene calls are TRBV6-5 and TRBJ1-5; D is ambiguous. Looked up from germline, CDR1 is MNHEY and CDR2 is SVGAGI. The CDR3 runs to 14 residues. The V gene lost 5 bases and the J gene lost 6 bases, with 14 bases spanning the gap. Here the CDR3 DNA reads TGTGCCAGCAGTACCCTGGGCAGCGGTCAGCCCCAGCATTTT. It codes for CASSTLGSGQPQHF.

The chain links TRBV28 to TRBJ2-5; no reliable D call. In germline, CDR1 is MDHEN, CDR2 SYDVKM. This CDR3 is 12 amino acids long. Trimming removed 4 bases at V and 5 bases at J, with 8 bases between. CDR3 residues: CASSSELETQYF. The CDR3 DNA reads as TGTGCCAGCAGTTCCGAGTTGGAGACCCAGTACTTC.

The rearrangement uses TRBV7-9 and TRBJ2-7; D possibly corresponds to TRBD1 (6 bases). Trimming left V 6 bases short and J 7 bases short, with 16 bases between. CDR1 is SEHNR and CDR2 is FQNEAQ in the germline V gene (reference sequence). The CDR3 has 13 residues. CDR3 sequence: CASRAPGALEQYF. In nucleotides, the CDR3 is TGTGCCAGCAGGGCGCCAGGGGCGCTTGAGCAGTACTTC.

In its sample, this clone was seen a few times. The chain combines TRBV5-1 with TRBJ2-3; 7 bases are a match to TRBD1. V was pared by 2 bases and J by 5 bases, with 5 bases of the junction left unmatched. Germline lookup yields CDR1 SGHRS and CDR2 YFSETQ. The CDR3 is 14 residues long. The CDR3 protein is CASSLPQGIDTQYF. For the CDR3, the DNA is TGCGCCAGCAGCTTACCACAGGGGATAGATACGCAGTATTTT.

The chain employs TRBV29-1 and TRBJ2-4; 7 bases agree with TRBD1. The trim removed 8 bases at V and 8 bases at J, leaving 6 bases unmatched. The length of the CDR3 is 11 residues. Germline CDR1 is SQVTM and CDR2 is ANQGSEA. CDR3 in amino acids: CSFNRGDIQYF. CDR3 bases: TGCAGCTTTAACAGGGGAGACATTCAGTACTTC.

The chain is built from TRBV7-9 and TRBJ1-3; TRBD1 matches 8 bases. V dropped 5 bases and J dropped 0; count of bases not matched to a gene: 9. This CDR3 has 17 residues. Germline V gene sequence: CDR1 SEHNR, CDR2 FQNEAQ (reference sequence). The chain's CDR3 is CASSPSGTGSSGNTIYF. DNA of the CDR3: TGTGCCAGCAGCCCATCAGGGACAGGTAGCTCTGGAAACACCATATATTTT.

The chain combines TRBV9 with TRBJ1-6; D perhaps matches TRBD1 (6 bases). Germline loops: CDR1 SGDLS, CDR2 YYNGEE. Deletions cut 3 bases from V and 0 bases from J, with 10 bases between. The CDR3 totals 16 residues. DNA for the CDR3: TGTGCCAGCAGCGAAACAGGGAGCTCCTATAATTCACCCCTCCACTTT. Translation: CASSETGSSYNSPLHF.

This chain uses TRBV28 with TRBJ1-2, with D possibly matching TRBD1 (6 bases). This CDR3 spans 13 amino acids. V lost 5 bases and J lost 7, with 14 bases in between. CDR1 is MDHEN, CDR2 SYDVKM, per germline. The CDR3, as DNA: TGTGCCAGCAGTCCCCCAGGGGCTTTTGGCTACACCTTC. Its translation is CASSPPGAFGYTF.

CDR3 sequence (DNA): TGTGCCAGCAACCCCCGAGGTCGGACGCAAGAGACCCAGTACTTC. Translating it yields CASNPRGRTQETQYF. The chain employs TRBV6-1 and TRBJ2-5; D remains ambiguous. The CDR3 extends over 15 amino acids. Germline-derived CDR1 and CDR2 are MNHNS and SASEGT. V lost 7 bases and J 2 bases, leaving 17 bases between the germline ends.

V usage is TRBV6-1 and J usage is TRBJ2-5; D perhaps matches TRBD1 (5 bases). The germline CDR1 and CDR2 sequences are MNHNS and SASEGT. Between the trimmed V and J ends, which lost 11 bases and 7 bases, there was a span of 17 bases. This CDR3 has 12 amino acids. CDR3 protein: CASTAGYATQYF. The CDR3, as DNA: TGTGCCTCCACGGCAGGGTACGCGACCCAGTACTTC.

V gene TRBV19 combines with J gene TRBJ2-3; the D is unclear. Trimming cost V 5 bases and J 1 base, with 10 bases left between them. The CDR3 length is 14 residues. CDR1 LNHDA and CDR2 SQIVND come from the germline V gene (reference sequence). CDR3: CASSLARGTDTQYF. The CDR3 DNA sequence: TGTGCCAGTAGTCTCGCCCGTGGCACAGATACGCAGTATTTT.

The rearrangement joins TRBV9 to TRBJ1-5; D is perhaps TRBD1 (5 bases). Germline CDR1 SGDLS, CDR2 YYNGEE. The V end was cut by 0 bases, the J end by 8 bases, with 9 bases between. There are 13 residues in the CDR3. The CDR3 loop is CASSVAPGEPQHF. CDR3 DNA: TGTGCCAGCAGCGTAGCGCCGGGGGAGCCCCAGCATTTT.

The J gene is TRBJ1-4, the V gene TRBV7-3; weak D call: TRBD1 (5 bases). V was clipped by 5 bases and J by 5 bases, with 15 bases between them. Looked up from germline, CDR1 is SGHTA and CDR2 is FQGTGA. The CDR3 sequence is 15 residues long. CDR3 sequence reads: CASSLQGRSNEKLFF. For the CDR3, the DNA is TGTGCCAGCAGCCTCCAGGGAAGGTCGAATGAAAAACTGTTTTTT.

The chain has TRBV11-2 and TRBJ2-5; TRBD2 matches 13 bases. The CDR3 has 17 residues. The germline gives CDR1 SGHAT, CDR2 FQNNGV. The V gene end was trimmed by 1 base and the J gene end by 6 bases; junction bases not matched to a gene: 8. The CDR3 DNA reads TGTGCCAGCAGCTTAGCGATACTAGCGGGGGGGCCGCAGACCCAGTACTTC. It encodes CASSLAILAGGPQTQYF.